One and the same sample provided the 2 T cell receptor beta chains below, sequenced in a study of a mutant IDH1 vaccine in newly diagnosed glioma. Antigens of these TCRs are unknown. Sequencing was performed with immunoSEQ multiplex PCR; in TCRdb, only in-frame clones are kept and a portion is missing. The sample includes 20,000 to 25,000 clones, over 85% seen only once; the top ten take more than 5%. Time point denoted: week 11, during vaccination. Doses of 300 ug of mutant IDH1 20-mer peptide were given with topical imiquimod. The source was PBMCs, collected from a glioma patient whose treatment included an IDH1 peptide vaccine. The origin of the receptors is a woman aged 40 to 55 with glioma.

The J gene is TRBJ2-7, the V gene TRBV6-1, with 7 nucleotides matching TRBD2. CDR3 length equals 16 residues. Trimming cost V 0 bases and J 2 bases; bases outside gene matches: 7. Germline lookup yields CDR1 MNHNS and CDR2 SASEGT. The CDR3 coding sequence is TGTGCCAGCAGTGAAGCAGGCGGGAGTTCCCCCTACGAGCAGTACTTC. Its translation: CASSEAGGSSPYEQYF.

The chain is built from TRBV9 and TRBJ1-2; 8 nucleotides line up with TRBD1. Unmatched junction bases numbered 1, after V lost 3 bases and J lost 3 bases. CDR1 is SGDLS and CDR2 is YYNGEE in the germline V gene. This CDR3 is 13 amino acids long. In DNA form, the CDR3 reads TGTGCCAGCAGCGGGGGACAGGACTATGGCTACACCTTC. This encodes CASSGGQDYGYTF.